Listed below are T cell receptor beta chains from one sample, sequenced in a study of T-cell memory formation after mild COVID-19. TCRdb fed the 5' RACE reads into MiXCR, producing one record per CDR3 protein. The sample shows about 540,000 distinct CDR3 sequences, roughly 22% of them seen only once. Sequenced: PBMCs or a T cell subset sorted from them (not recorded which). These receptor sequences come from an adult woman who had mild COVID-19 (a few samples of this study predate the infection). Cell type and time point are not known. The CDR3 runs from the conserved cysteine through the conserved F or W. A D gene is named only where the DNA matches it firmly. The listing skips clone size in some rows; elsewhere it reads once, few, many or a size class.

>15|TRBV19|TRBD1|once|TRBJ2-3
CASSTPGQGADTQYF
TGTGCCAGTAGTACCCCGGGACAGGGCGCAGATACGCAGTATTTT
>19|TRBV4-3|TRBD2|NA|TRBJ2-3
CASSQEPGLAGGGTDTQYF
TGCGCCAGCAGCCAAGAGCCGGGACTAGCGGGAGGGGGGACAGATACGCAGTATTTT
>12|TRBV7-9|NA|NA|TRBJ1-1
CATDRPSAAAFF
TGTGCCACCGACAGGCCGTCCGCGGCAGCTTTCTTT
>15|TRBV20-1|TRBD2|NA|TRBJ2-1
CSARVSGRARNEQFF
TGCAGTGCTAGGGTCAGCGGGAGGGCTAGGAATGAGCAGTTCTTC
>9|TRBV4-1|NA|NA|TRBJ1-2
CASWLGYTF
TGCGCCAGTTGGCTTGGCTACACCTTC
>14|TRBV2|NA|few|TRBJ2-5
CASSEVAGQETQYF
TGTGCCAGCAGTGAAGTGGCAGGGCAAGAGACCCAGTACTTC
>13|TRBV24-1|NA|NA|TRBJ2-1
CATSGESYNEQFF
TGTGCCACCAGTGGCGAGTCCTACAATGAGCAGTTCTTC
>15|TRBV5-1|TRBD1|few|TRBJ1-1
CASSLEGALRTEAFF
TGCGCCAGCAGCCTCGAGGGGGCTCTGAGAACTGAAGCTTTCTTT
>13|TRBV27|TRBD1|few|TRBJ2-7
CASSLNRGMEQYF
TGTGCCAGCAGTTTGAACAGGGGTATGGAGCAGTACTTC
>15|TRBV20-1|TRBD2|NA|TRBJ2-2
CSASNGGKNTGELFF
TGCAGTGCTAGTAACGGGGGGAAGAACACCGGGGAGCTGTTTTTT
>15|TRBV9|TRBD1|NA|TRBJ2-2
CASSVWDRDSGELFF
TGTGCCAGCAGCGTTTGGGACAGGGATTCCGGGGAGCTGTTTTTT
>16|TRBV27|TRBD1|NA|TRBJ2-7
CASSLSTGTGTHEQYF
TGTGCCAGCAGTTTATCCACCGGGACAGGGACCCACGAGCAGTACTTC
>16|TRBV5-6|TRBD1|many|TRBJ2-3
CASSSLGQGATDTQYF
TGTGCCAGCAGCTCCTTGGGACAGGGGGCTACAGATACGCAGTATTTT
>15|TRBV24-1|NA|few|TRBJ1-1
CATSDSFQGNTEAFF
TGTGCCACCAGTGATTCCTTTCAGGGAAACACTGAAGCTTTCTTT
>18|TRBV29-1|NA|NA|TRBJ2-5
CSTDGVGEGPLYQETQYF
TGCAGCACCGACGGGGTGGGAGAGGGTCCCTTGTACCAAGAGACCCAGTACTTC
>16|TRBV7-9|TRBD1|NA|TRBJ1-1
CASSLAIGTGRTEAFF
TGTGCCAGCAGCTTGGCCATCGGGACAGGGCGGACTGAAGCTTTCTTT
>14|TRBV12-3/TRBV12-4|TRBD1|NA|TRBJ1-2
CASSIGQAGYGYTF
TGTGCCAGCAGTATCGGACAGGCGGGCTATGGCTACACCTTC
>16|TRBV20-1|NA|NA|TRBJ2-2
CSASLRLAELTGELFF
TGCAGTGCTAGCCTGAGGTTAGCGGAGCTGACCGGGGAGCTGTTTTTT
>16|TRBV5-6|TRBD2|NA|TRBJ2-1
CASSFSVSGSHNEQFF
TGTGCCAGCAGCTTTAGTGTAAGCGGGAGTCACAATGAGCAGTTCTTC
>15|TRBV21-1|NA|few|TRBJ2-7
CASSNRDRVIHEQYF
TGTGCCAGCAGCAACCGGGACAGGGTGATTCACGAGCAGTACTTC
>18|TRBV7-9|TRBD2|NA|TRBJ2-3
CASSLGLAGGAFADTQYF
TGTGCCAGCAGCTTAGGACTAGCGGGAGGAGCATTCGCAGATACGCAGTATTTT
>16|TRBV24-1|TRBD1|few|TRBJ2-3
CATSDYGTGATDTQYF
TGTGCCACCAGTGATTATGGGACAGGGGCCACAGATACGCAGTATTTT
>15|TRBV6-2/TRBV6-3|NA|NA|TRBJ1-5
CASSYFGGPNQPQHF
TGTGCCAGCAGTTACTTCGGGGGCCCCAATCAGCCCCAGCATTTT
>12|TRBV10-3|NA|NA|TRBJ2-7
CAISELENEQYF
TGTGCCATCAGCGAGCTCGAGAACGAGCAGTACTTC
>15|TRBV6-5|TRBD1|NA|TRBJ1-2
CASSYYRGDNYGYTF
TGTGCCAGCAGTTATTACAGGGGGGATAACTATGGCTACACCTTC
>16|TRBV4-3|TRBD1|NA|TRBJ1-1
CASSQEPQGANTEAFF
TGCGCCAGCAGCCAAGAGCCCCAGGGGGCGAACACTGAAGCTTTCTTT
>16|TRBV18|NA|few|TRBJ1-3
CASSPRLQGGGNTIYF
TGTGCCAGCTCACCGCGGTTGCAAGGTGGCGGAAACACCATATATTTT
>15|TRBV6-2/TRBV6-3|TRBD2|many|TRBJ2-5
CASRRLAGVKETQYF
TGTGCCAGCAGACGACTAGCGGGAGTTAAAGAGACCCAGTACTTC
>16|TRBV3-1|NA|few|TRBJ2-1
CASRDGGTSTYNEQFF
TGTGCCAGCAGGGATGGGGGGACGAGTACCTACAATGAGCAGTTCTTC
>16|TRBV12-3/TRBV12-4|NA|few|TRBJ2-7
CASSTSGGVHSYEQYF
TGTGCCAGCAGTACCTCGGGTGGGGTCCACTCCTACGAGCAGTACTTC
>14|TRBV6-5|NA|few|TRBJ2-3
CASSYDGRTDTQYF
TGTGCCAGCAGTTACGACGGGCGCACAGATACGCAGTATTTT
>15|TRBV12-3/TRBV12-4|TRBD1|few|TRBJ2-1
CASSFSQGVYNEQFF
TGTGCCAGCAGTTTCAGTCAGGGGGTCTACAATGAGCAGTTCTTC
>14|TRBV29-1|TRBD1|once|TRBJ1-1
CSVEPGQKNTEAFF
TGCAGCGTTGAGCCGGGACAGAAGAACACTGAAGCTTTCTTT
>15|TRBV7-8|TRBD1|NA|TRBJ2-2
CASSFETGPTGELFF
TGTGCCAGCAGCTTTGAGACAGGGCCCACCGGGGAGCTGTTTTTT
>16|TRBV30|NA|few|TRBJ1-3
CAWSLAGHRSGNTIYF
TGTGCCTGGAGTCTGGCAGGCCACCGCTCTGGAAACACCATATATTTT
>13|TRBV20-1|TRBD1|NA|TRBJ2-7
CSSGQGDWGEQYF
TGCAGCTCGGGACAGGGGGATTGGGGCGAGCAGTACTTC
>14|TRBV6-5|NA|NA|TRBJ1-2
CASTKTGRRYGYTF
TGTGCCAGCACAAAGACAGGTAGACGCTATGGCTACACCTTC
>12|TRBV7-2|NA|NA|TRBJ1-5
CASSFPTQPQHF
TGTGCCAGCAGCTTCCCGACGCAGCCCCAGCATTTT
>15|TRBV7-9|NA|few|TRBJ2-3
CASSSGTPGQDTQYF
TGTGCCAGCAGCTCCGGGACACCAGGGCAAGATACGCAGTATTTT
>14|TRBV19|TRBD1|NA|TRBJ2-7
CASSHRQGSGEQYF
TGTGCCAGTAGTCACCGACAGGGGTCTGGAGAGCAGTACTTC
>14|TRBV5-1|NA|many|TRBJ2-1
CASSLEGPYNEQFF
TGCGCCAGCAGCTTGGAGGGACCCTACAATGAGCAGTTCTTC
>13|TRBV7-8|NA|NA|TRBJ1-1
CASTSPMNTEAFF
TGTGCCAGCACCTCACCCATGAACACTGAAGCTTTCTTT
>13|TRBV20-1|NA|few|TRBJ2-7
CSAPRDLSYEQYF
TGCAGTGCGCCCCGGGACTTGTCCTACGAGCAGTACTTC
>14|TRBV20-1|TRBD2|NA|TRBJ2-7
CSARGPSGGYEQYF
TGCAGTGCTAGAGGGCCTAGCGGGGGATACGAGCAGTACTTC
>16|TRBV2|TRBD1|few|TRBJ1-2
CASSDNGQGGNYGYTF
TGTGCCAGCAGTGACAATGGACAGGGGGGGAACTATGGCTACACCTTC
>14|TRBV12-3/TRBV12-4|TRBD1|few|TRBJ2-7
CASSLDEGAREQYF
TGTGCCAGCAGTTTAGATGAGGGGGCGAGGGAGCAGTACTTC